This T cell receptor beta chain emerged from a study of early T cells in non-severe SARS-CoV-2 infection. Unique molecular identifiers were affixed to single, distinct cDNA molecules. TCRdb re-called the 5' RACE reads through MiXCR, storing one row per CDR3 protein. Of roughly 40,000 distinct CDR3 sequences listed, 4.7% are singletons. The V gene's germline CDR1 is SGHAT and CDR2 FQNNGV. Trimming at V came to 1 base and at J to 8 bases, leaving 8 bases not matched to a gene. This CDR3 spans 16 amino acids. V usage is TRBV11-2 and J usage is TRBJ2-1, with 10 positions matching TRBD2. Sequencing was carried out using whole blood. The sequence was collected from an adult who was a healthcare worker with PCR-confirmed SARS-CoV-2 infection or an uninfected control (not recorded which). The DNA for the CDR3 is TGTGCCAGCAGCTTAGGAGGAGAACTAGCGGGATATGAGCAGTTCTTC. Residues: CASSLGGELAGYEQFF.